Listed below are T cell receptor beta chains from one sample, sequenced in a study of blood T cell repertoires in COVID-19. This table comes from immunoSEQ multiplex PCR, and its TCRdb copy is limited to in-frame clones, with some not included. Found here are 60,000 or so clones, 75% to 90% of them singletons; the top ten hold roughly 7.7%. Sequenced material: peripheral blood. The receptor source for this set is a woman in her 70s with active COVID-19. The CDR3 runs from the conserved cysteine through the conserved F or W. A D gene is named only where the DNA matches it firmly. Only part of the rows carry a size: once, few, many, or a class if the clone is expanded.

d_gene: TRBD2; abundance: NA; j_gene: TRBJ2-3; v_gene: TRBV5-1; CDR3nt: TGCGCCAGCAGCTTGGAACCTAGCGGGAGCACAGATACGCAGTATTTT; CDR3aa: CASSLEPSGSTDTQYF
d_gene: NA; abundance: NA; j_gene: TRBJ2-2; v_gene: TRBV11-3; CDR3nt: TGTGCCAGCAGCCGTAGCACCGGGGAGCTGTTTTTT; CDR3aa: CASSRSTGELFF
d_gene: TRBD1; abundance: NA; j_gene: TRBJ1-6; v_gene: TRBV7-3; CDR3nt: TGTGCCAGCAGCTCGGACAGGGCTAATTCACCCCTCCACTTT; CDR3aa: CASSSDRANSPLHF
d_gene: TRBD2; abundance: NA; j_gene: TRBJ2-7; v_gene: TRBV12-3/TRBV12-4; CDR3nt: TGTGCCAGCAGTCCGACTAGCAACTACGAGCAGTACTTC; CDR3aa: CASSPTSNYEQYF
d_gene: NA; abundance: NA; j_gene: TRBJ2-7; v_gene: TRBV6-5; CDR3nt: TGTGCCAGCGTCAGGGGCGTCTACGAGCAGTACTTC; CDR3aa: CASVRGVYEQYF
d_gene: NA; abundance: NA; j_gene: TRBJ1-6; v_gene: TRBV6-5; CDR3nt: TGTGCCAGCTGTCCCCAGACCTATAATTCACCCCTCCACTTT; CDR3aa: CASCPQTYNSPLHF
d_gene: TRBD1; abundance: NA; j_gene: TRBJ1-2; v_gene: TRBV5-1; CDR3nt: TGCGCCAGCAGCAATGACAGGGAAGGACTAGGCTACACCTTC; CDR3aa: CASSNDREGLGYTF
d_gene: TRBD2; abundance: NA; j_gene: TRBJ2-2; v_gene: TRBV6-5; CDR3nt: TGTGCCAGCAGTTATTGGGGGGGGGCCGGGGAGCTGTTTTTT; CDR3aa: CASSYWGGAGELFF
d_gene: NA; abundance: few; j_gene: TRBJ1-1; v_gene: TRBV27; CDR3nt: TGTGCCAGCAGCCCAATCGACACGGTGAACACTGAAGCTTTCTTT; CDR3aa: CASSPIDTVNTEAFF
d_gene: NA; abundance: NA; j_gene: TRBJ1-3; v_gene: TRBV9; CDR3nt: TGTGCCAGCAGCGTAGCGGCCGGGGGGCTAGGAAACACCATATATTTT; CDR3aa: CASSVAAGGLGNTIYF
d_gene: TRBD2; abundance: NA; j_gene: TRBJ2-3; v_gene: TRBV27; CDR3nt: TGTGCCAGCAGCGGGACTAGCGGGGGGCCAGATACGCAGTATTTT; CDR3aa: CASSGTSGGPDTQYF
d_gene: NA; abundance: NA; j_gene: TRBJ1-2; v_gene: TRBV9; CDR3nt: TGTGCCAGCAGCGTAGAAGGCACAGTCTATGGCTACACCTTC; CDR3aa: CASSVEGTVYGYTF
d_gene: TRBD2; abundance: NA; j_gene: TRBJ2-4; v_gene: TRBV15; CDR3nt: TGTGCCACCAGTGGGGGAGGGTCCAAAAACATTCAGTACTTC; CDR3aa: CATSGGGSKNIQYF
d_gene: TRBD2; abundance: NA; j_gene: TRBJ2-5; v_gene: TRBV5-1; CDR3nt: TGCGCCAGCAGCTTGGGGAATAGCGGGAGAGAAGAGACCCAGTACTTC; CDR3aa: CASSLGNSGREETQYF
d_gene: TRBD1; abundance: once; j_gene: TRBJ2-1; v_gene: TRBV2; CDR3nt: TGTGCCAGGGACCGGGACAGGGAGGGCAATGAGCAGTTCTTC; CDR3aa: CARDRDREGNEQFF
d_gene: TRBD2; abundance: NA; j_gene: TRBJ2-2; v_gene: TRBV5-1; CDR3nt: TGCGCCAGCAGCTTGCCACTAGCGGGTGCCGGGGAGCTGTTTTTT; CDR3aa: CASSLPLAGAGELFF
d_gene: TRBD1; abundance: NA; j_gene: TRBJ1-2; v_gene: TRBV13; CDR3nt: TGTGCCAGCAGCTGGACAGGGTTGAACGGCTACACCTTC; CDR3aa: CASSWTGLNGYTF
d_gene: NA; abundance: NA; j_gene: TRBJ2-7; v_gene: TRBV5-6; CDR3nt: TGTGCCAGCATCCTAGGGGTTTCTGGCGAGCAGTACTTC; CDR3aa: CASILGVSGEQYF
d_gene: TRBD1; abundance: once; j_gene: TRBJ2-1; v_gene: TRBV7-2; CDR3nt: TGTGCCAGCAGCCCTCACAGGGGGCAGTCGAATGAGCAGTTCTTC; CDR3aa: CASSPHRGQSNEQFF
d_gene: NA; abundance: NA; j_gene: TRBJ1-1; v_gene: TRBV5-1; CDR3nt: TGCGCCAGCAGCTTGGACGGAACGGGAACTGAAGCTTTCTTT; CDR3aa: CASSLDGTGTEAFF
d_gene: TRBD2; abundance: few; j_gene: TRBJ2-7; v_gene: TRBV28; CDR3nt: TGTGCCAGCAGACCTGGGACTAGCGGCGCGTACGAGCAGTACTTC; CDR3aa: CASRPGTSGAYEQYF
d_gene: NA; abundance: NA; j_gene: TRBJ2-6; v_gene: TRBV10-2; CDR3nt: TGCGCCAGCAGGGAACCAGGGTACCACTCTGGGGCCAACGTCCTGACTTTC; CDR3aa: CASREPGYHSGANVLTF
d_gene: NA; abundance: NA; j_gene: TRBJ1-2; v_gene: TRBV6-5; CDR3nt: TGTGCCAGCAGTTACGGGCAGGGCAACTATGGCTACACCTTC; CDR3aa: CASSYGQGNYGYTF
d_gene: TRBD1; abundance: NA; j_gene: TRBJ2-1; v_gene: TRBV7-9; CDR3nt: TGTGCCAGCAGCCAATGGACAGGGGGCGTTGATGAGCAGTTCTTC; CDR3aa: CASSQWTGGVDEQFF
d_gene: TRBD1; abundance: NA; j_gene: TRBJ1-2; v_gene: TRBV7-3; CDR3nt: TGTGCCAGCAGCCTCGGACATACAGGGGGCGGCTACACCTTC; CDR3aa: CASSLGHTGGGYTF
d_gene: TRBD1; abundance: NA; j_gene: TRBJ2-2; v_gene: TRBV15; CDR3nt: TGTGCCACCGGACAGGGGGCGGCCGGGGAGCTGTTTTTT; CDR3aa: CATGQGAAGELFF
d_gene: TRBD1; abundance: NA; j_gene: TRBJ2-7; v_gene: TRBV19; CDR3nt: TGTGCCAGTAGGAAGGGACAGGAGATTACCTACGAGCAGTACTTC; CDR3aa: CASRKGQEITYEQYF
d_gene: NA; abundance: NA; j_gene: TRBJ2-1; v_gene: TRBV7-6; CDR3nt: TGTGCCAGCAGCTTAGACACAGCAAGCGAGCAGTTCTTC; CDR3aa: CASSLDTASEQFF
d_gene: TRBD1; abundance: NA; j_gene: TRBJ2-5; v_gene: TRBV30; CDR3nt: TGTGCCTGGAGGGGACAGGGGGATTGGGCCCAGTACTTC; CDR3aa: CAWRGQGDWAQYF
d_gene: NA; abundance: NA; j_gene: TRBJ2-5; v_gene: TRBV7-2; CDR3nt: TGTGCCAGCAGCTTAGTAACCGCAGCAGGGGAGACCCAGTACTTC; CDR3aa: CASSLVTAAGETQYF
d_gene: NA; abundance: once; j_gene: TRBJ1-1; v_gene: TRBV19; CDR3nt: TGTGCCAGTAGTTCCGACCCAGGCGGGCGCGGCACTGAAGCTTTCTTT; CDR3aa: CASSSDPGGRGTEAFF
d_gene: NA; abundance: few; j_gene: TRBJ1-2; v_gene: TRBV5-5; CDR3nt: TGTGCCAGCAGCTTAGGACAGCGAGTCTATGGCTACACCTTC; CDR3aa: CASSLGQRVYGYTF
d_gene: NA; abundance: NA; j_gene: TRBJ2-7; v_gene: TRBV18; CDR3nt: TGTGCCAGCTCACCGGGAACAGGCGAAACCTACGAGCAGTACTTC; CDR3aa: CASSPGTGETYEQYF
d_gene: NA; abundance: NA; j_gene: TRBJ2-1; v_gene: TRBV13; CDR3nt: TGTGCCAGCAGCCCCCTAGGTAATGAGCAGTTCTTC; CDR3aa: CASSPLGNEQFF
d_gene: NA; abundance: NA; j_gene: TRBJ1-6; v_gene: TRBV11-1; CDR3nt: TGTGCCAGCAGCTCACATTACCGATCACCCCTCCACTTT; CDR3aa: CASSSHYRSPLHF
d_gene: NA; abundance: NA; j_gene: TRBJ1-5; v_gene: TRBV19; CDR3nt: TGTGCCAGTGCCACCCCTATGTCTTATCAGCCCCAGCATTTT; CDR3aa: CASATPMSYQPQHF
d_gene: TRBD1; abundance: NA; j_gene: TRBJ1-4; v_gene: TRBV28; CDR3nt: TGTGCCAGCAGTTCCCGGACAGGGGTAAGGGAAAAACTGTTTTTT; CDR3aa: CASSSRTGVREKLFF
d_gene: TRBD2; abundance: once; j_gene: TRBJ2-2; v_gene: TRBV9; CDR3nt: TGTGCCAGCAGCCCCGGACTAGCGGGACGGAACACCGGGGAGCTGTTTTTT; CDR3aa: CASSPGLAGRNTGELFF
d_gene: TRBD2; abundance: NA; j_gene: TRBJ2-5; v_gene: TRBV24-1; CDR3nt: TGTGCCACCGGGACTAGCGGGAGGGCCGCGGAGACCCAGTACTTC; CDR3aa: CATGTSGRAAETQYF
d_gene: NA; abundance: NA; j_gene: TRBJ2-3; v_gene: TRBV5-4; CDR3nt: TGTGCCAGCAGCTCGGAGGGCCCCCGCACAGATACGCAGTATTTT; CDR3aa: CASSSEGPRTDTQYF
d_gene: NA; abundance: NA; j_gene: TRBJ1-5; v_gene: TRBV5-1; CDR3nt: TGCGCCAGCAGCGAGGCAGGGGGCAATCAGCCCCAGCATTTT; CDR3aa: CASSEAGGNQPQHF
d_gene: TRBD1; abundance: NA; j_gene: TRBJ1-2; v_gene: TRBV24-1; CDR3nt: TGTGCCACCAGCGATTCCTGGGGACAGCAGGACTATGGCTACACCTTC; CDR3aa: CATSDSWGQQDYGYTF
d_gene: NA; abundance: NA; j_gene: TRBJ2-1; v_gene: TRBV5-1; CDR3nt: TGCGCCAGCAGCTCAGTTAGGGGGTCCTACAATGAGCAGTTCTTC; CDR3aa: CASSSVRGSYNEQFF
d_gene: NA; abundance: NA; j_gene: TRBJ2-1; v_gene: TRBV12-3/TRBV12-4; CDR3nt: TGTGCCAGCAGTATCACGCGAGGTGAGCAGTTCTTC; CDR3aa: CASSITRGEQFF
d_gene: TRBD1; abundance: NA; j_gene: TRBJ2-1; v_gene: TRBV10-3; CDR3nt: TGTGCCATCAGTCCCCAGGGGGCCTCCTACAATGAGCAGTTCTTC; CDR3aa: CAISPQGASYNEQFF
d_gene: NA; abundance: NA; j_gene: TRBJ2-1; v_gene: TRBV5-4; CDR3nt: TGTGCCAGCAGCGATCTGGGGCGGAATGAGCAGTTCTTC; CDR3aa: CASSDLGRNEQFF
d_gene: TRBD1; abundance: NA; j_gene: TRBJ1-2; v_gene: TRBV12-3/TRBV12-4; CDR3nt: TGTGCCAGCAGTATGGACAGGGCGCGTGGCTACACCTTC; CDR3aa: CASSMDRARGYTF
d_gene: NA; abundance: NA; j_gene: TRBJ1-1; v_gene: TRBV27; CDR3nt: TGTGCCAGCAGTTTGAGGGGACACCAGGACACTGAAGCTTTCTTT; CDR3aa: CASSLRGHQDTEAFF
d_gene: TRBD2; abundance: NA; j_gene: TRBJ2-1; v_gene: TRBV28; CDR3nt: TGTGCCAGCAGTTACGGACTAGCGGTTACTTACAATGAGCAGTTCTTC; CDR3aa: CASSYGLAVTYNEQFF